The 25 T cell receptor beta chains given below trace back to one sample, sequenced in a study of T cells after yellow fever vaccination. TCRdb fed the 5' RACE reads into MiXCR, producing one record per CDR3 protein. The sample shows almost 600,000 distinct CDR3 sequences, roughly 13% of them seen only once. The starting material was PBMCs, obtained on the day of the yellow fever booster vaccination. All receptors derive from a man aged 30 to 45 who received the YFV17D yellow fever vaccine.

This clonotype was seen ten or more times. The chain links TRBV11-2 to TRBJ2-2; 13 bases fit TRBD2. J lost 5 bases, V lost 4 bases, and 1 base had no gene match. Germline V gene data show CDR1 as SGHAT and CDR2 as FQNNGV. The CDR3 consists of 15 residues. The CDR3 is CASSWGLAGTGELFF. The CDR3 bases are TGTGCCAGCAGCTGGGGACTAGCGGGAACCGGGGAGCTGTTTTTT.

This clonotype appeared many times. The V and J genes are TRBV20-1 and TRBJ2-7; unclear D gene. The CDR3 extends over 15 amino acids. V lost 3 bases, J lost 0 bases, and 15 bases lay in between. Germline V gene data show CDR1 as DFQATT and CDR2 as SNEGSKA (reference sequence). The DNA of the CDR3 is TGCAGTGCTAGCCCCTCGGGCAAGATCTCCTACGAGCAGTACTTC. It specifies CSASPSGKISYEQYF.

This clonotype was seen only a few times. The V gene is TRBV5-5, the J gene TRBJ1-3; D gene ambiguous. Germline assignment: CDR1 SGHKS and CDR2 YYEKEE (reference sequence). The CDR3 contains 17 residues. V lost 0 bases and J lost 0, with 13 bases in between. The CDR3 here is CASSLGDYPGSGNTIYF. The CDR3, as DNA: TGTGCCAGCAGCTTGGGTGACTACCCCGGCTCTGGAAACACCATATATTTT.

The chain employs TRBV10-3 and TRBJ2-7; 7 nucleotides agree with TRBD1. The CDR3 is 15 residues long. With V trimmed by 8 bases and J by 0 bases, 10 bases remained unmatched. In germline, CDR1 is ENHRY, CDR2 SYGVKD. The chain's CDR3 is CAIRDRQGASYEQYF. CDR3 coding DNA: TGTGCCATCCGGGACCGACAGGGCGCCTCCTACGAGCAGTACTTC.

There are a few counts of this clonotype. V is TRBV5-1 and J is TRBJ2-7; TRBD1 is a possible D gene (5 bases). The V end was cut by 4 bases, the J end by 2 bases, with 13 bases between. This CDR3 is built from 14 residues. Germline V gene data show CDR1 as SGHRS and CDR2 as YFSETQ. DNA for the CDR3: TGCGCCAGCAGCCTAGAAGCAGGGCCCTACGAGCAGTACTTC. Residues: CASSLEAGPYEQYF.

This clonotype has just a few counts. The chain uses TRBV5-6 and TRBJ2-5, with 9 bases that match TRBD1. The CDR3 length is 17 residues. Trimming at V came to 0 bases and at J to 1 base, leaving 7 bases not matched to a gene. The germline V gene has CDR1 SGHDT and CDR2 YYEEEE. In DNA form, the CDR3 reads TGTGCCAGCAGCTTGGTGGGACAGGGTCCCCTCCAAGAGACCCAGTACTTC. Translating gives CASSLVGQGPLQETQYF. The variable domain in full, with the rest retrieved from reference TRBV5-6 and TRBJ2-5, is DAGVTQSPTHLIKTRGQQVTLRCSPKSGHDTVSWYQQALGQGPQFIFQYYEEEERQRGNFPDRFSGHQFPNYSSELNVNALLLGDSALYLCASSLVGQGPLQETQYFGPGTRLLVL.

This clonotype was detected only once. CDR3 sequence: CASSPRTVGSPLHF. In DNA, the CDR3 is TGTGCCAGCAGCCCACGGACCGTAGGATCACCCCTCCACTTT. The chain combines TRBV12-3 or TRBV12-4 with TRBJ1-6; D gene ambiguous. With 6 bases removed from V and 10 bases from J, the gap between germline ends came to 16 bases. The CDR3 sequence is 14 residues long.

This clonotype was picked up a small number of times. CDR3 bases: TGTGCCAGCAGCCCGACTAGCGGGAGGGCCTTTGAGACCCAGTACTTC. It yields the protein CASSPTSGRAFETQYF. This chain uses TRBV5-5 with TRBJ2-5, with TRBD2 matching 14 bases. The CDR3 is 16 amino acids. In germline, CDR1 is SGHKS, CDR2 YYEKEE (reference sequence). The V gene end was trimmed by 4 bases and the J gene end by 5 bases; junction bases not matched to a gene: 7.

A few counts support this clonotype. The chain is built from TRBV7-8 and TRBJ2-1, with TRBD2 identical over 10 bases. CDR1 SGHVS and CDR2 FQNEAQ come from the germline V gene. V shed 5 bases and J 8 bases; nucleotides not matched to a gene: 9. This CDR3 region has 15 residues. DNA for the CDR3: TGTGCCAGCAGCGGATCTAGCGGGAGAGTAGATGAGCAGTTCTTC. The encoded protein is CASSGSSGRVDEQFF.

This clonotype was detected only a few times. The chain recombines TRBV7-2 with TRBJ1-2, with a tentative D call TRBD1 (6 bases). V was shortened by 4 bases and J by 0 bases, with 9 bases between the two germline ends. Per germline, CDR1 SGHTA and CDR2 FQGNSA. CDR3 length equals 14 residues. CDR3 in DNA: TGTGCCAGCAGCTGGCGACAGGCTAACTATGGCTACACCTTC. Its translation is CASSWRQANYGYTF.

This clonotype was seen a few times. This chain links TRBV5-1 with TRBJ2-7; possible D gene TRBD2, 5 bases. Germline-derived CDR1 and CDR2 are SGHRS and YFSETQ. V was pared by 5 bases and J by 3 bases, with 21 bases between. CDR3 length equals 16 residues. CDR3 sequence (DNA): TGCGCCAGCAGTCACCCTGGCGGTGAGGGTATCTACGAGCAGTACTTC. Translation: CASSHPGGEGIYEQYF.

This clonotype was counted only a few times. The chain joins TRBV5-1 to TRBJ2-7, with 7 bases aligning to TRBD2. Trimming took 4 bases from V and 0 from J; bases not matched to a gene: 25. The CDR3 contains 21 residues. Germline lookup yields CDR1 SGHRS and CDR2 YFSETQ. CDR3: CASSITARAGDPGRSSYEQYF. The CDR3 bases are TGCGCCAGCAGCATCACGGCAAGGGCGGGCGACCCCGGGAGGAGCTCCTACGAGCAGTACTTC.

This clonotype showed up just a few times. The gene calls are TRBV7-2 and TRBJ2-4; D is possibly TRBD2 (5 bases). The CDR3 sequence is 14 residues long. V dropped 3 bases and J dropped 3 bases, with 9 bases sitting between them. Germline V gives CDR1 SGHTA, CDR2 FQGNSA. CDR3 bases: TGTGCCAGCAGCTTTTCCCGGGGCAAAAACATTCAGTACTTC. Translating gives CASSFSRGKNIQYF.

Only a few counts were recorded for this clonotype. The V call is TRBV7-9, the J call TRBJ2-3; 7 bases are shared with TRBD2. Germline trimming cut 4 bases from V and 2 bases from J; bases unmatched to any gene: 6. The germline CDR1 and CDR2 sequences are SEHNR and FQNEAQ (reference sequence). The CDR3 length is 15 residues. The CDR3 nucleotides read TGTGCCAGCAGCTCTTCGGGAGGCTACACAGATACGCAGTATTTT. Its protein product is CASSSSGGYTDTQYF.

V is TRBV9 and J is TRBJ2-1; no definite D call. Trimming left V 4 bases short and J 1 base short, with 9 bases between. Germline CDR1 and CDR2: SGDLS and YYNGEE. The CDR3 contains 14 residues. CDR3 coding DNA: TGTGCCAGCAGCCCGACAATGTCCTACAATGAGCAGTTCTTC. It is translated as CASSPTMSYNEQFF.

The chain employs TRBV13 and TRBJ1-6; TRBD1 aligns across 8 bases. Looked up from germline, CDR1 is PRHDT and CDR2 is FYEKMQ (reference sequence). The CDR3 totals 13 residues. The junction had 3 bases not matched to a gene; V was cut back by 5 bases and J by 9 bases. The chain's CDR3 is CASSKDRVSPLHF. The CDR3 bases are TGTGCCAGCAGCAAGGACAGGGTTTCACCCCTCCACTTT.

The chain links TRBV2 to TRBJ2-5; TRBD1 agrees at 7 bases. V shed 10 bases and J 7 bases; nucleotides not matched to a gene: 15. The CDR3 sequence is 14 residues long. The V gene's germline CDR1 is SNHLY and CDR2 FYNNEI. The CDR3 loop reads CAKTRPGQRRTQYF. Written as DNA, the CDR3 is TGTGCCAAAACCCGACCGGGACAGAGGCGGACCCAGTACTTC.

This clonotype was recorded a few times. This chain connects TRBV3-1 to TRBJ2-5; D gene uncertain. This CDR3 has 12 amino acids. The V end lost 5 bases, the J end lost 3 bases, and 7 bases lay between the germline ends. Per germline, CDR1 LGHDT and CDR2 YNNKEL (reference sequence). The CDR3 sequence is CASSIPKETQYF. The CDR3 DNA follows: TGTGCCAGCAGCATCCCCAAAGAGACCCAGTACTTC.

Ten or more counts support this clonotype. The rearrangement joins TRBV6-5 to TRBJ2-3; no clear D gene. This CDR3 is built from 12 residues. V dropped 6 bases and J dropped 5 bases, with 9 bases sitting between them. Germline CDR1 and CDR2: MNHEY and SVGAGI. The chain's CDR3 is CASRTERDTQYF. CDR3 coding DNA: TGTGCCAGCAGGACCGAGCGAGATACGCAGTATTTT.

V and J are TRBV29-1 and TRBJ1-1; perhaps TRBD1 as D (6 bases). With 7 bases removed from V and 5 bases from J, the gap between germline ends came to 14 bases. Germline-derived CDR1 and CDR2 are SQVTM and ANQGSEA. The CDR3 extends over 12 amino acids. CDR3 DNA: TGCAGCGCTACGACAGGAAGTACTGAAGCTTTCTTT. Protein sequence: CSATTGSTEAFF.

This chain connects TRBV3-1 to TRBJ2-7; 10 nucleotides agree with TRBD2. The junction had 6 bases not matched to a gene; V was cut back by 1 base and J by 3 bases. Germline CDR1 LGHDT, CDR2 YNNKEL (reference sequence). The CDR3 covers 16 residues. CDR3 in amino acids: CASSQASLAGSYEQYF. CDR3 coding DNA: TGTGCCAGCAGCCAAGCCTCACTAGCGGGAAGCTACGAGCAGTACTTC.

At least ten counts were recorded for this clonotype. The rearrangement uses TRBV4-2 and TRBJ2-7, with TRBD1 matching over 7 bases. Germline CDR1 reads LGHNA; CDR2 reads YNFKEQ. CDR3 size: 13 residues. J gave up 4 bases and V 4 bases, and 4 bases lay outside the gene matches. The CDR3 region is CASSPQGEYEQYF. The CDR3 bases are TGTGCCAGCAGCCCCCAGGGGGAGTACGAGCAGTACTTC.

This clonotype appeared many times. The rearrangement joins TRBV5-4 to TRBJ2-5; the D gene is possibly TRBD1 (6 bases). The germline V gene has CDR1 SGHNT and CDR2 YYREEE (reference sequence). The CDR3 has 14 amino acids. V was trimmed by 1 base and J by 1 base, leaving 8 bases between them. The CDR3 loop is CASSLTRGQETQYF. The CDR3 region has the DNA TGTGCCAGCAGCTTGACCAGGGGCCAAGAGACCCAGTACTTC.

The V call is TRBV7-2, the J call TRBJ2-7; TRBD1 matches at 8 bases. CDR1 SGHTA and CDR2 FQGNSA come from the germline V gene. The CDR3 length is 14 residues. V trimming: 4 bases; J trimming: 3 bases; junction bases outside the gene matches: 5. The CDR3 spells CASSSGQDGYEQYF. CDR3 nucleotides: TGTGCCAGCAGCTCGGGACAGGACGGCTACGAGCAGTACTTC.

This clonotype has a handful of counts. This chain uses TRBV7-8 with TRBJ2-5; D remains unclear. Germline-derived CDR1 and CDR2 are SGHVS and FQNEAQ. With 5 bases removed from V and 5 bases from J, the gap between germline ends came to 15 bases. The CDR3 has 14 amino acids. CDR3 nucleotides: TGTGCCAGCAGCCCTCGTGGCATAGACGAGACCCAGTACTTC. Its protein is CASSPRGIDETQYF.